The subject of this entry is one TCR beta chain. Its binding antigen is unknown. Base-call qualities are not available, and no considerably larger clone is one nucleotide away. One collaborating source in Seattle enrolled patients while the patients were actively infected and followed the patients over time throughout the course of disease. The collaborating institutions used their own protocols to collect whole blood in K2EDTA tubes. Collaborator samples were shipped for TCRbeta analysis as frozen whole blood, isolated PBMCs, or DNA extracted from either sample type. This entry is derived from a study of blood T cell repertoires in COVID-19 (dated by TCRdb to 2020 to 2022). At the level of the whole study: Collaborator samples came from the United States, Italy and Spain and covered acute and convalescent phases of COVID-19. The material from the prospective study consisted of cDNA or gDNA derived from T cells, B-cell-depleted T cells, or PBMCs. Subjects who had been exposed to COVID-19, were actively infected with it, or had recovered from it provided the deeply sampled blood TCRbeta repertoires that made up the dataset. A freely available public database, intended as a resource for researchers studying the immune response to SARS-CoV-2, is where the repertoires were released. The samples were drawn from two sources: the first 160 participants of the ongoing ImmuneRACE study, and 950 to 1,500 subjects contributed by 6 global collaborators. Sample metadata almost always included a de-identified subject ID, COVID-19 status, age in years and sex. Where available, HLA class I and class II types were obtained from metadata supplied by the sample provider rather than from assay-based typing. Points the paper makes about the study in general: Clinical and demographic metadata were provided uncurated, with the amount varying by source and participant.

Trimming takes 2 bases off V and 3 bases off J; junction bases not matched to a gene: 2. Spanning cysteine to phenylalanine, the CDR3 consists of 14 amino acids. The entry retains the CDR3 DNA only, 42 bases that are in frame from base 1. For CDR1 and CDR2, the germline V gene lists KGHSH and LQKENI. TCRbeta CDR3 regions were amplified from genomic DNA using the immunoSEQ Assay, a bias-controlled multiplex PCR. The study's processing was this. Nucleated cell counts per sample were estimated from amplification of reference gene primers within the assay. Sequence reads were collapsed and filtered to measure the absolute abundance of every unique TCRbeta CDR3 rearrangement. For each sample, productive Simpson clonality was calculated as the square root of Simpson's diversity index over productive rearrangements. In TCRdb, the immuneACCESS table is reduced to in-frame sequences with V and J assigned. These tables do not hold every clone; where another copy was compared, an unresolved V gene accounts for under half, and the others remain unexplained. V and J calls and clone size come straight from that table; D and trimming were deduced from the DNA. In all, the sample holds fewer than 500,000 clones, and 70% to 90% of those were seen once. Together, the top ten hold more than 0.7% of the sample.

The clonotype comes from a young man with COVID-19, enrolled during active disease. Sequencing input: peripheral blood. Here the chain combines TRBV18 and TRBJ1-1, and TRBD1 aligns with 8 junction nucleotides. The DNA is TGTGCCAGCTCACCAAACAGGGGGGACACTGAAGCTTTCTTT. Translated, this gives CASSPNRGDTEAFF.